Sequencing of this TCR beta chain was carried out in a study of T cells in Graves' hyperthyroidism and ophthalmopathy. Regarding the study as a whole: Most thyroid clonotypes expanded above 0.001 were also detected in blood. In simple terms, a model built on 13 V-J features told ophthalmopathy apart from stable hyperthyroidism.

With regard to this clonotype: Its target is not known.

The authors obtained PBMCs from 9 to 10 ml of fresh peripheral blood. Authors of the study amplified TCR beta CDR3 regions from RNA transcripts. Using the HTBI primer set, a first-round RT-PCR was run on the TCR CDR3. TCRdb re-called the multiplex PCR reads with MiXCR, one entry per CDR3 protein. The table has 250,000 to 300,000 distinct CDR3 sequences, over 15% seen once. The sample was blood. The clonotype was recovered from a woman aged 55 to 70 with Graves' ophthalmopathy.

CDR3 amino acids: CASSSTGAKQYF. As DNA, the CDR3 is TGCGCCAGCAGTTCGACAGGGGCGAAGCAGTACTTC. V usage is TRBV5-1 and J usage is TRBJ2-7; 8 positions match TRBD1. J gave up 8 bases and V 5 bases, and 6 bases lay outside the gene matches. Germline-derived CDR1 and CDR2 are SGHRS and YFSETQ. The CDR3 runs 12 residues.